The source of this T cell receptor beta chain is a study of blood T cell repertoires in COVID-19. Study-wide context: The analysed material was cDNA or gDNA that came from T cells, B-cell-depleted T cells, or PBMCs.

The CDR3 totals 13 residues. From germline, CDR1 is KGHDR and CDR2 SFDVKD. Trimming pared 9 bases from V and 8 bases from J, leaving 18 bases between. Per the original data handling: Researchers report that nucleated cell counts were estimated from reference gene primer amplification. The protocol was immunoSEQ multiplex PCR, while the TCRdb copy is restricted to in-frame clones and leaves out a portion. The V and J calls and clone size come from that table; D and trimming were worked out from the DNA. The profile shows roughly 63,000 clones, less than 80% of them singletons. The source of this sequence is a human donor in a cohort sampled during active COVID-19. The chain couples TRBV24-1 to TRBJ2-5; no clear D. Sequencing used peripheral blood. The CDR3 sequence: CATASGSVGTQYF. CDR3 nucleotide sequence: TGTGCCACCGCTAGTGGGTCGGTTGGAACCCAGTACTTC.